This T cell receptor beta chain is drawn from a study of T-cell memory formation after mild COVID-19. The CDR3 extends over 15 amino acids. Germline-derived CDR1 and CDR2 are SGDLS and YYNGEE. Trimming shortened V by 3 bases and J by 1 base, and 10 bases separated the two germline ends. This clonotype was seen only a few times. One entry per CDR3 protein, called by TCRdb with MiXCR from the 5' RACE reads. The table lists fewer than 700,000 distinct CDR3 sequences, roughly 18% of them singletons. The source is an adult woman who had mild COVID-19 (a few samples of this study predate the infection). Cell type and time point are not known. Sequenced: PBMCs or a T cell subset sorted from them (not recorded which). The chain links TRBV9 to TRBJ2-2, with D tentatively TRBD2 (6 bases). CDR3 in amino acids: CASSEEGRNTGELFF. The CDR3 nucleotides read TGTGCCAGCAGCGAGGAGGGGAGGAACACCGGGGAGCTGTTTTTT.